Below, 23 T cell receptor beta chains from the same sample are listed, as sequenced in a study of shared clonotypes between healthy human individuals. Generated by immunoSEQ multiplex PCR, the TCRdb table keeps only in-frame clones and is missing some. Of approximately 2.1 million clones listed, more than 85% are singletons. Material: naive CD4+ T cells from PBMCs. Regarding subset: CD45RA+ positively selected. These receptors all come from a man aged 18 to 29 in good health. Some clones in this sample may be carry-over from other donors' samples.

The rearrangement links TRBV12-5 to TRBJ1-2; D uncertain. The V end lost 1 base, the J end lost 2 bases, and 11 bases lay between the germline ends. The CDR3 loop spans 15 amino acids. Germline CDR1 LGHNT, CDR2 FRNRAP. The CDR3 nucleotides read TGTGCTAGTGGTTTGGCCACCCCGGGGAACTATGGCTACACCTTC. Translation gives CASGLATPGNYGYTF. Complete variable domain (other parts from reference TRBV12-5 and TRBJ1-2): DARVTQTPRHKVTEMGQEVTMRCQPILGHNTVFWYRQTMMQGLELLAYFRNRAPLDDSGMPKDRFSAEMPDATLATLKIQPSEPRDSAVYFCASGLATPGNYGYTFGSGTRLTVV.

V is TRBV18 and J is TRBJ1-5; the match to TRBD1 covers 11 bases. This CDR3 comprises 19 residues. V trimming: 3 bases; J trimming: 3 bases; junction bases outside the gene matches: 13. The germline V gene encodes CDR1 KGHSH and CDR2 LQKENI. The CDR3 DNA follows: TGTGCCAGCTCACCGAAAGCTCACCGGGACAGGGGGACCAATCAGCCCCAGCATTTT. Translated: CASSPKAHRDRGTNQPQHF.

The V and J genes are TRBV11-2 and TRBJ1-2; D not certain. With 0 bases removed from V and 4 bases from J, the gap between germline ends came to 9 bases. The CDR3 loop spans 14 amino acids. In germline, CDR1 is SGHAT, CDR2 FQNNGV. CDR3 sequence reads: CASSLDPASYGYTF. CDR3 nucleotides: TGTGCCAGCAGCTTAGATCCGGCTTCCTATGGCTACACCTTC. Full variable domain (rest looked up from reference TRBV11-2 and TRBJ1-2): EAGVAQSPRYKIIEKRQSVAFWCNPISGHATLYWYQQILGQGPKLLIQFQNNGVVDDSQLPKDRFSAERLKGVDSTLKIQPAKLEDSAVYLCASSLDPASYGYTFGSGTRLTVV.

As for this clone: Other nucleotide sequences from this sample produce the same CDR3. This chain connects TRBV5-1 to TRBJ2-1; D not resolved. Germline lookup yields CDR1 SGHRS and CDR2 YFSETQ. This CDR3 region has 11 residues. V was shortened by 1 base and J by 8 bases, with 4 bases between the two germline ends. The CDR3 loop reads CASSLLDEQFF. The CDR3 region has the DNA TGCGCCAGCAGCTTGTTGGATGAGCAGTTCTTC.

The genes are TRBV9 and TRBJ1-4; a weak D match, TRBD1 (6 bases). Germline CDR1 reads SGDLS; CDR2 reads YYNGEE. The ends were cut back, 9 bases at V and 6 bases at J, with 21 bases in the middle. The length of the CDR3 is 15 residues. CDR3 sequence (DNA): TGTGCCAAAGGGACCTCTGCTCGGGGGCATGAAAAACTGTTTTTT. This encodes CAKGTSARGHEKLFF.

The DNA of the CDR3 is TGCAGCGTATCGTCACAGGGGCTCTACGAGCAGTACTTC. Translation: CSVSSQGLYEQYF. The chain couples TRBV29-1 to TRBJ2-7; TRBD1 matches 7 bases. The length of the CDR3 is 13 residues. CDR1 and CDR2 from the germline V gene are SQVTM and ANQGSEA. J lost 3 bases, V lost 6 bases, and 8 bases had no gene match.

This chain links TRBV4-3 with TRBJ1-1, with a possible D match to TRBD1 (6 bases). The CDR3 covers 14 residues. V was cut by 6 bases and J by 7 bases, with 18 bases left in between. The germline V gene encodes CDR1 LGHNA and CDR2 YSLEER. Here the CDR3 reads CASRKLGGRFEAFF. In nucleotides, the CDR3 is TGCGCCAGCAGAAAGCTGGGGGGCCGCTTTGAAGCTTTCTTT.

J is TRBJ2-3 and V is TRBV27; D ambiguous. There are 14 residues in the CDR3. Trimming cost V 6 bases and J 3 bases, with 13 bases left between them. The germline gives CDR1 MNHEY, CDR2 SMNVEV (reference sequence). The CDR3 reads CASRTSYGTDTQYF. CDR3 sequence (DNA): TGTGCCAGCAGGACCTCTTACGGTACAGATACGCAGTATTTT.

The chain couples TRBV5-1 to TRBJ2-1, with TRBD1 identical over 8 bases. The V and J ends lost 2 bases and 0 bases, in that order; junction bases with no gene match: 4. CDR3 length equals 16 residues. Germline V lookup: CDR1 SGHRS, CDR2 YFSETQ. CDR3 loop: CASSLRQGSSYNEQFF. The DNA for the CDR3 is TGCGCCAGCAGCTTACGACAGGGGAGCTCCTACAATGAGCAGTTCTTC. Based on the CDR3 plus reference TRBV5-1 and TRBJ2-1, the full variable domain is KAGVTQTPRYLIKTRGQQVTLSCSPISGHRSVSWYQQTPGQGLQFLFEYFSETQRNKGNFPGRFSGRQFSNSRSEMNVSTLELGDSALYLCASSLRQGSSYNEQFFGPGTRLTVL.

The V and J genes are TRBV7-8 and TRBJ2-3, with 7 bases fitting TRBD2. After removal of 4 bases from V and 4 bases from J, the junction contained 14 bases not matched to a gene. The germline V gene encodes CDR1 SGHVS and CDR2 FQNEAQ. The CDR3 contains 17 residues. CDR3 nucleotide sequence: TGTGCCAGCAGCTCCGACTTCAGCGGGATACAGGCAGATACGCAGTATTTT. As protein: CASSSDFSGIQADTQYF.

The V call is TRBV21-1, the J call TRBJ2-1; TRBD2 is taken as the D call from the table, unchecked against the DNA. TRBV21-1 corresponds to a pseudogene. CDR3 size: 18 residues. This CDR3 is CASSKDFSSDFTHNEQFF. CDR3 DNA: TGTGCCAGCAGCAAAGACTTCTCGTCAGACTTTACTCACAATGAGCAGTTCTTC.

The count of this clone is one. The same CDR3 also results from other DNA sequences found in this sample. CDR3 sequence: CASSLGRRNTEAFF. CDR3 sequence (DNA): TGTGCCAGCAGTTTGGGGCGCCGGAACACTGAAGCTTTCTTT. This chain connects TRBV28 to TRBJ1-1, with a weak D call TRBD1 (5 bases). The CDR3 spans 14 residues. Germline V gives CDR1 MDHEN, CDR2 SYDVKM. Between the trimmed V and J ends, which lost 3 bases and 1 base, there was a span of 9 bases.

CDR3 nucleotide sequence: TGTGCCAGCAGTACCTCTTGGACTACCAATGAGCAGTTCTTC. Translating gives CASSTSWTTNEQFF. The chain combines TRBV27 with TRBJ2-1; tentative D call: TRBD2 (6 bases). This CDR3 is built from 14 residues. Trimming cost V 5 bases and J 6 bases, with 14 bases left between them. Germline CDR1 MNHEY, CDR2 SMNVEV (reference sequence).

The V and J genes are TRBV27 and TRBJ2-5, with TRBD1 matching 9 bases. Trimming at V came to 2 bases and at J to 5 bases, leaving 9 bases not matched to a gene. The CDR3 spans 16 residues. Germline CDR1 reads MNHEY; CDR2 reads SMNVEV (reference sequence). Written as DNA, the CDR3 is TGTGCCAGCAGTTTAAGGGGACAGGGTATGGAGGAGACCCAGTACTTC. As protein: CASSLRGQGMEETQYF.

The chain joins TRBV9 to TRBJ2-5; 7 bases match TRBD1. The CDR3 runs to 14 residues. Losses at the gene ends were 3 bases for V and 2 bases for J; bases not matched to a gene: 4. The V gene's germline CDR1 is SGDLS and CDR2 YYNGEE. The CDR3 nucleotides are TGTGCCAGCAGCGACAGGGGTTGGCAAGAGACCCAGTACTTC. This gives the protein CASSDRGWQETQYF.

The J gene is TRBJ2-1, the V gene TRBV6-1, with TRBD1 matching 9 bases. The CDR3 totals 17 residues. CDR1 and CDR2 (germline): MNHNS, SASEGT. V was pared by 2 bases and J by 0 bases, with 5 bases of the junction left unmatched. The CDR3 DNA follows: TGTGCCAGCAGTGAATCGAGGGGACAGGGCTCCTACAATGAGCAGTTCTTC. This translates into CASSESRGQGSYNEQFF.

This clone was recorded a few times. This CDR3 is CASSAGRGAEAFF. DNA of the CDR3: TGTGCCAGCAGCGCTGGGAGGGGGGCTGAAGCTTTCTTT. This chain joins TRBV9 and TRBJ1-1; possibly TRBD1 for D (6 bases). Germline V gene data show CDR1 as SGDLS and CDR2 as YYNGEE. The CDR3 spans 13 residues. V gave up 3 bases and J gave up 6 bases, with 12 bases separating them.

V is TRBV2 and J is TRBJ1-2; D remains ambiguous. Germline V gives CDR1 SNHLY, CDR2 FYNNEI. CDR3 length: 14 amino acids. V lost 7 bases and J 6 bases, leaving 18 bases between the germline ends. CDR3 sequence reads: CASIPLRDSDGYTF. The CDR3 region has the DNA TGTGCCAGCATTCCCCTAAGGGATTCGGATGGCTACACCTTC.

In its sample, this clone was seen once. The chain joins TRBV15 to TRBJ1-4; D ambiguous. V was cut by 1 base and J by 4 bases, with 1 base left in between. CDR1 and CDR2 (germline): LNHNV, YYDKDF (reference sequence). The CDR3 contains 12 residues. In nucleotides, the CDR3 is TGTGCCACCAGCAGAGTTAATGAAAAACTGTTTTTT. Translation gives CATSRVNEKLFF.

CDR3 region: CASSGTGGAWETQYF. The CDR3 region has the DNA TGTGCCAGCAGCGGGACAGGGGGCGCATGGGAGACCCAGTACTTC. The genes are TRBV9 and TRBJ2-5; TRBD1 agrees at 11 bases. The trim removed 3 bases at V and 5 bases at J, leaving 6 bases unmatched. The CDR3 runs 15 residues. Germline-derived CDR1 and CDR2 are SGDLS and YYNGEE.

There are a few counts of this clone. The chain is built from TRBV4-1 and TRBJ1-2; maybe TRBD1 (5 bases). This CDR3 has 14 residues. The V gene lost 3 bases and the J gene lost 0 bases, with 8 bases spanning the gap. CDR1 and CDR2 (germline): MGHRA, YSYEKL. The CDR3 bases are TGCGCCAGCAGCCAGGGACCGGCTAACTATGGCTACACCTTC. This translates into CASSQGPANYGYTF.

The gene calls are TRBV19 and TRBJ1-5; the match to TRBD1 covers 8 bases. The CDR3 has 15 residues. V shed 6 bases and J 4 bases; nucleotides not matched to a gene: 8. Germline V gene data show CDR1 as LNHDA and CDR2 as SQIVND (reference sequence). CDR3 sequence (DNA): TGTGCCAGTAGAGCAACAGGGGGGAGTAATCAGCCCCAGCATTTT. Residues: CASRATGGSNQPQHF.

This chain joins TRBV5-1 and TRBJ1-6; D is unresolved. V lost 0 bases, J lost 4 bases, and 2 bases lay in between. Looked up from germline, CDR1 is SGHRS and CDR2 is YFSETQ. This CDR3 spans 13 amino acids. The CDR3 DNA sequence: TGCGCCAGCAGCTTGGATTATAATTCACCCCTCCACTTT. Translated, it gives CASSLDYNSPLHF.